The 21 T cell receptor beta chains presented below share a single source sample, sequenced in a study of T cell responses to AZD1222 COVID-19 vaccine. Sequencing was performed with immunoSEQ multiplex PCR; in TCRdb, only in-frame clones are kept and a portion is missing. Here the sample spans about 78,000 clones, roughly nine tenths being singletons. Source: peripheral blood, taken 28 days after the second AZD1222 dose. Every receptor here comes from an adult who received the AZD1222 COVID-19 vaccine.

The gene calls are TRBV6-5 and TRBJ2-1; TRBD1 aligns across 7 bases. This CDR3 region has 13 residues. Germline trimming cut 4 bases from V and 8 bases from J; bases unmatched to any gene: 5. The germline CDR1 and CDR2 sequences are MNHEY and SVGAGI. In DNA form, the CDR3 reads TGTGCCAGCAGTTCACAGGGGCGGGATGAGCAGTTCTTC. It specifies CASSSQGRDEQFF.

This CDR3 reads CASSSLQGARYGYTF. The CDR3 DNA is TGTGCCAGCAGCTCGTTACAGGGGGCTCGTTATGGCTACACCTTC. The chain is built from TRBV11-2 and TRBJ1-2, with 9 bases fitting TRBD1. This CDR3 comprises 15 residues. With 4 bases clipped from V and 5 bases from J, the junction kept 8 bases outside the gene matches. Germline values: CDR1 SGHAT, CDR2 FQNNGV.

The chain has TRBV3-1 (or the pseudogene TRBV3-2) and TRBJ1-5; TRBD1 is a possible D gene (5 bases). The CDR3 has 15 residues. CDR1 and CDR2 (germline): LGHDT, YNNKEL (reference sequence). Trimming pared 0 bases from V and 3 bases from J, leaving 9 bases between. The CDR3 region is CASSQDSGPNQPQHF. For the CDR3, the DNA is TGTGCCAGCAGCCAAGATTCGGGACCCAATCAGCCCCAGCATTTT.

DNA of the CDR3: TGTGCCAGCAGTTACTCCACCCTGAGCCAAGAGACCCAGTACTTC. Translating gives CASSYSTLSQETQYF. This chain uses TRBV6-2 or TRBV6-3 with TRBJ2-5, with no clear D. The CDR3 runs to 15 residues. V gave up 0 bases and J gave up 1 base, with 9 bases separating them. The germline gives CDR1 MNHEY, CDR2 SVGEGT.

The chain couples TRBV10-3 to TRBJ1-6; 9 nucleotides align to TRBD1. In germline, CDR1 is ENHRY, CDR2 SYGVKD. The CDR3 sequence is 14 residues long. Trimming took 7 bases from V and 7 from J; bases not matched to a gene: 5. CDR3 region: CAITGQGRNSPLHF. DNA of the CDR3: TGTGCCATCACCGGACAGGGGAGGAATTCACCCCTCCACTTT.

The chain carries TRBV2 and TRBJ1-1, with D perhaps matching TRBD1 (5 bases). Germline V CDR1 and CDR2: SNHLY, FYNNEI. V lost 3 bases to trimming and J lost 3 bases, with 14 bases between them. This CDR3 region has 15 residues. The CDR3, as DNA: TGTGCCAGCAGTGAGGGACTTCATGGTGACACTGAAGCTTTCTTT. This codes for CASSEGLHGDTEAFF.

V and J are TRBV18 and TRBJ1-2, with 11 positions matching TRBD1. Germline CDR1 is KGHSH and CDR2 is LQKENI. The CDR3 spans 14 residues. J was trimmed by 8 bases and V by 5 bases; bases with no gene match: 7. The CDR3 nucleotides are TGTGCCAGCTCAATAGGACAGGGGGCGCAAGGCTACACCTTC. This codes for CASSIGQGAQGYTF.

The chain employs TRBV19 and TRBJ1-4; tentatively, D is TRBD1 (5 bases). The CDR3 contains 15 residues. Trimming removed 7 bases from V and 7 bases from J, with 19 bases in between. Germline-derived CDR1 and CDR2 are LNHDA and SQIVND (reference sequence). The CDR3 reads CASNLPGERSEKLFF. CDR3 in DNA: TGTGCCAGTAACCTACCGGGGGAGAGAAGTGAAAAACTGTTTTTT.

The V and J genes are TRBV5-4 and TRBJ1-2; D perhaps matches TRBD1 (6 bases). Trimming pared 4 bases from V and 6 bases from J, leaving 13 bases between. This CDR3 region has 13 residues. Germline CDR1 and CDR2: SGHNT and YYREEE (reference sequence). CDR3 sequence reads: CASSRTEWHGYTF. In DNA, the CDR3 is TGTGCCAGCAGCCGGACAGAATGGCATGGCTACACCTTC.

The chain employs TRBV29-1 and TRBJ2-6; 8 bases agree with TRBD1. CDR3 size: 14 residues. Germline values: CDR1 SQVTM, CDR2 ANQGSEA. V lost 6 bases to trimming and J lost 4 bases; unmatched junction nucleotides: 5. The CDR3 sequence is CSVGQGSGANVLTF. CDR3 coding DNA: TGCAGCGTCGGACAGGGATCCGGGGCCAACGTCCTGACTTTC. Combining the CDR3 with reference TRBV29-1 and TRBJ2-6 gives the whole variable domain SAVISQKPSRDICQRGTSLTIQCQVDSQVTMMFWYRQQPGQSLTLIATANQGSEATYESGFVIDKFPISRPNLTFSTLTVSNMSPEDSSIYLCSVGQGSGANVLTFGAGSRLTVL.

This clone was found once. V usage is TRBV11-3 and J usage is TRBJ2-7; 9 bases agree with TRBD2. This CDR3 comprises 15 residues. Germline-derived CDR1 and CDR2 are SGHNT and YENEEA. The J segment lost 4 bases and the V segment lost 5 bases, leaving 9 bases of the junction unmatched. The CDR3 sequence is CASSPTLAGVYEQYF. The DNA of the CDR3 is TGTGCCAGCAGCCCGACCTTAGCGGGAGTTTACGAGCAGTACTTC.

This clone was detected a few times. The chain has TRBV4-3 and TRBJ1-1, with TRBD1 matching over 7 bases. Germline V lookup: CDR1 LGHNA, CDR2 YSLEER. The CDR3 length is 14 residues. The J segment lost 3 bases and the V segment lost 4 bases, leaving 5 bases of the junction unmatched. DNA for the CDR3: TGCGCCAGCAGCCGAGACAGGGCGTACACTGAAGCTTTCTTT. Its protein product is CASSRDRAYTEAFF.

The V gene is TRBV6-5, the J gene TRBJ1-6, with D possibly TRBD1 on 6 matching bases. The CDR3 contains 16 residues. CDR1 is MNHEY, CDR2 SVGAGI, per germline. With 0 bases removed from V and 10 bases from J, the gap between germline ends came to 16 bases. The CDR3 nucleotides read TGTGCCAGCAGTTACTCGAAGGGGGTCAGTGACTCACCCCTCCACTTT. This encodes CASSYSKGVSDSPLHF.

The rearrangement links TRBV2 to TRBJ1-5, with 7 nucleotides matching TRBD1. The germline CDR1 and CDR2 sequences are SNHLY and FYNNEI. Germline trimming cut 7 bases from V and 4 bases from J; bases unmatched to any gene: 10. CDR3 length: 15 amino acids. In nucleotides, the CDR3 is TGTGCCAGCAACCCGACCGGGACAGATAATCAGCCCCAGCATTTT. Amino acids: CASNPTGTDNQPQHF. The complete variable domain, with remaining parts taken from reference TRBV2 and TRBJ1-5, reads EPEVTQTPSHQVTQMGQEVILRCVPISNHLYFYWYRQILGQKVEFLVSFYNNEISEKSEIFDDQFSVERPDGSNFTLKIRSTKLEDSAMYFCASNPTGTDNQPQHFGDGTRLSIL.

V gene TRBV7-2 combines with J gene TRBJ2-5; D gene ambiguous. This CDR3 is 12 amino acids long. CDR1 is SGHTA and CDR2 is FQGNSA in the germline V gene. The V end was cut by 2 bases, the J end by 5 bases, with 6 bases between. Here the CDR3 DNA reads TGTGCCAGCAGCTTACTCAAGGAGACCCAGTACTTC. Protein sequence: CASSLLKETQYF.

The V and J genes are TRBV3-1 (or the pseudogene TRBV3-2) and TRBJ2-3, with 10 bases fitting TRBD2. The CDR3 runs 18 residues. V was pared by 0 bases and J by 2 bases, with 8 bases of the junction left unmatched. Germline-derived CDR1 and CDR2 are LGHDT and YNNKEL (reference sequence). The CDR3 protein is CASSQDRIAGGFTDTQYF. The DNA for the CDR3 is TGTGCCAGCAGCCAAGATAGAATAGCGGGGGGCTTCACAGATACGCAGTATTTT.

The chain uses TRBV29-1 and TRBJ2-1; a weak D match, TRBD2 (6 bases). CDR3 length: 15 residues. Trimming shortened V by 4 bases and J by 5 bases, and 18 bases separated the two germline ends. The germline CDR1 and CDR2 sequences are SQVTM and ANQGSEA. The CDR3 protein is CSVVWWRGGDNEQFF. DNA of the CDR3: TGCAGCGTTGTTTGGTGGCGGGGAGGCGACAATGAGCAGTTCTTC.

The CDR3 region has the DNA TGCAGCGTTGAGGCGAATGAGCAGTTCTTC. Encoded protein: CSVEANEQFF. The rearrangement joins TRBV29-1 to TRBJ2-1; no definite D call. Germline V gives CDR1 SQVTM, CDR2 ANQGSEA. Deletions cut 3 bases from V and 7 bases from J, with 4 bases between. The CDR3 covers 10 residues.

The chain is built from TRBV7-9 and TRBJ1-4, with 10 positions matching TRBD1. CDR1 and CDR2 (germline): SEHNR, FQNEAQ (reference sequence). Unmatched junction bases numbered 7, after V lost 1 base and J lost 5 bases. This CDR3 has 17 amino acids. CDR3 DNA sequence: TGTGCCAGCAGCTTAGGAAGCGGGGACAGGGGCAATGAAAAACTGTTTTTT. Protein: CASSLGSGDRGNEKLFF. The full variable domain, rest sourced from reference TRBV7-9 and TRBJ1-4, is DTGVSQNPRHKITKRGQNVTFRCDPISEHNRLYWYRQTLGQGPEFLTYFQNEAQLEKSRLLSDRFSAERPKGSFSTLEIQRTEQGDSAMYLCASSLGSGDRGNEKLFFGSGTQLSVL.

The V and J genes are TRBV21-1 and TRBJ2-1. TRBV21-1 is a pseudogene locus. The CDR3 loop spans 15 amino acids. The DNA for the CDR3 is TGTGCCAGCAGGAGGCGGGGGACAGCTCACAATGAGCAGTTCTTC. It is translated as CASRRRGTAHNEQFF.

This clone was recorded only once. This chain joins TRBV6-5 and TRBJ2-5; D call uncertain. The CDR3 has 15 amino acids. Per germline, CDR1 MNHEY and CDR2 SVGAGI. Trimming left V 0 bases short and J 4 bases short, with 12 bases between. The CDR3 DNA follows: TGTGCCAGCAGTTACTCGAAATCGGGCGGAGAGACCCAGTACTTC. It is translated as CASSYSKSGGETQYF.